A single sample is the source of the 14 T cell receptor beta chains below, sequenced in a study of T-cell memory formation after mild COVID-19 (TCRdb year 2021). The receptor library was made with 5' RACE. Sequencing took place on an Illumina NovaSeq 6000. TCRdb trimmed the raw reads at Q25, called clones with MiXCR and kept productive beta chains. Duplicate CDR3 protein sequences are folded into a single record with the most common DNA and genes. Here the sample has roughly 320,000 distinct CDR3 sequences; around 30% occur a single time. Jointly, the top ten make up 13% of the sample. Sequencing input: PBMCs or a T cell subset sorted from them (not recorded which). The source is an adult woman who had mild COVID-19 (a few samples of this study predate the infection). The sample titles of this study are shuffled in the database, so cell type and time point are left out; the donor was told from shared clones.

The V and J genes are TRBV5-1 and TRBJ2-2; TRBD2 matches 14 bases. The CDR3 totals 18 residues. Germline CDR1 SGHRS, CDR2 YFSETQ. Trimming removed 4 bases from V and 4 bases from J; junction bases left unmatched: 9. Here the CDR3 reads CASSLQGLAGVSTGELFF. The CDR3 coding sequence is TGCGCCAGCAGCCTCCAGGGACTAGCGGGAGTGTCCACCGGGGAGCTGTTTTTT.

The rearrangement uses TRBV7-8 and TRBJ2-3, with D possibly TRBD1 on 5 matching bases. The germline gives CDR1 SGHVS, CDR2 FQNEAQ. The CDR3 totals 16 residues. V was trimmed by 1 base and J by 1 base, leaving 12 bases between them. The CDR3 loop reads CASSLEGRARTDTQYF. CDR3 DNA sequence: TGTGCCAGCAGCTTAGAGGGCAGGGCACGCACAGATACGCAGTATTTT.

The DNA for the CDR3 is TGTGCCAGCAGTCCCCGAGTGTTAGGGGCCTACGAGCAGTACTTC. As protein: CASSPRVLGAYEQYF. This chain connects TRBV27 to TRBJ2-7; tentative D call: TRBD1 (5 bases). The CDR3 length is 15 residues. Trimming stripped 5 bases from V and 2 bases from J, with 16 bases between. Germline V gives CDR1 MNHEY, CDR2 SMNVEV (reference sequence).

This clonotype was seen only a few times. The chain combines TRBV7-9 with TRBJ2-3; 8 positions agree with TRBD2. This CDR3 is built from 15 residues. Germline V CDR1 and CDR2: SEHNR, FQNEAQ (reference sequence). With 5 bases clipped from V and 2 bases from J, the junction kept 6 bases outside the gene matches. The CDR3 spells CASSPGLAYTDTQYF. The DNA for the CDR3 is TGTGCCAGCAGCCCAGGACTAGCATACACAGATACGCAGTATTTT.

This chain joins TRBV7-9 and TRBJ2-1; TRBD2 is a possible D gene (5 bases). V lost 7 bases and J lost 6, with 13 bases in between. The germline gives CDR1 SEHNR, CDR2 FQNEAQ (reference sequence). This CDR3 has 13 amino acids. For the CDR3, the DNA is TGTGCCAGCATCGCGGGCGGCCTCAATGAGCAGTTCTTC. Encoded protein: CASIAGGLNEQFF. The full variable domain, in which reference TRBV7-9 and TRBJ2-1 provide the parts outside the CDR3, is DTGVSQNPRHKITKRGQNVTFRCDPISEHNRLYWYRQTLGQGPEFLTYFQNEAQLEKSRLLSDRFSAERPKGSFSTLEIQRTEQGDSAMYLCASIAGGLNEQFFGPGTRLTVL.

The chain is built from TRBV7-2 and TRBJ2-2; 12 bases map to TRBD2. The CDR3 contains 15 residues. Germline V gives CDR1 SGHTA, CDR2 FQGNSA. V dropped 6 bases and J dropped 6; count of bases not matched to a gene: 5. In nucleotides, the CDR3 is TGTGCCAGCAGGCTAGCGGGAGGGCTCTCCGGGGAGCTGTTTTTT. Translation: CASRLAGGLSGELFF.

A few counts support this clonotype. The gene calls are TRBV20-1 and TRBJ1-6; D not resolved. This CDR3 spans 15 amino acids. The germline CDR1 and CDR2 sequences are DFQATT and SNEGSKA (reference sequence). V dropped 6 bases and J dropped 13 bases, with 25 bases sitting between them. The CDR3 loop reads CSAPKMSPAPEPLHF. The CDR3 DNA is TGCAGTGCCCCGAAGATGTCCCCGGCCCCTGAGCCCCTCCACTTT.

The rearrangement uses TRBV29-1 and TRBJ2-2, with D hard to call. Germline V gene lookup returns CDR1 SQVTM and CDR2 ANQGSEA. The germline V and J ends were trimmed by 6 bases and 0 bases, with 8 bases remaining between them. The CDR3 sequence is 13 residues long. The CDR3 sequence is CSVIQTNTGELFF. The CDR3 nucleotides read TGCAGCGTGATACAGACGAACACCGGGGAGCTGTTTTTT.

The rearrangement links TRBV24-1 to TRBJ2-2; D remains unclear. Trimming left V 6 bases short and J 3 bases short, with 7 bases between. The CDR3 runs 13 residues. CDR1 and CDR2 (germline): KGHDR, SFDVKD. CDR3 in amino acids: CATSLSDTGELFF. The CDR3 bases are TGTGCCACCAGTTTATCAGACACCGGGGAGCTGTTTTTT.

This clonotype has just a few counts. The V gene is TRBV12-3 or TRBV12-4, the J gene TRBJ2-1; TRBD1 matches 8 bases. After removal of 4 bases from V and 9 bases from J, the junction contained 11 bases not matched to a gene. The CDR3 runs 15 residues. The CDR3 region has the DNA TGTGCCAGCAGTTCCCGGGACAGGCCGAGCACTGAGCAGTTCTTC. Its translation is CASSSRDRPSTEQFF.

The V and J genes are TRBV12-3 or TRBV12-4 and TRBJ2-1; 14 positions agree with TRBD2. The CDR3 contains 16 residues. V trimming: 5 bases; J trimming: 4 bases; junction bases outside the gene matches: 4. In DNA form, the CDR3 reads TGTGCCAGCAGTAGACTAGCGGGGGGGCCGTACAATGAGCAGTTCTTC. It encodes CASSRLAGGPYNEQFF.

This clonotype was counted a few times. J is TRBJ2-1 and V is TRBV12-3 or TRBV12-4, with TRBD2 matching 10 bases. The CDR3 consists of 15 residues. V was pared by 6 bases and J by 6 bases, with 8 bases of the junction left unmatched. CDR3 sequence: CASRRGLAEINEQFF. CDR3 DNA sequence: TGTGCCAGCAGGCGTGGACTAGCGGAGATCAATGAGCAGTTCTTC.

The chain couples TRBV4-1 to TRBJ2-2; no clear D gene. Per germline, CDR1 MGHRA and CDR2 YSYEKL. V gave up 1 base and J gave up 8 bases, with 11 bases separating them. The CDR3 length is 14 residues. The CDR3 DNA is TGCGCCAGCAGCCAAGTAAAGGGCTCTGGGGAGCTGTTTTTT. This encodes CASSQVKGSGELFF.

This clonotype was seen a few times. This chain links TRBV24-1 with TRBJ2-1; D is possibly TRBD1 (5 bases). This CDR3 is built from 12 residues. The V and J ends lost 2 bases and 10 bases respectively, with 8 bases between them. Germline assignment: CDR1 KGHDR and CDR2 SFDVKD. CDR3 in amino acids: CATSDSAGEQFF. CDR3 in DNA: TGTGCCACCAGTGATTCAGCAGGGGAGCAGTTCTTC.